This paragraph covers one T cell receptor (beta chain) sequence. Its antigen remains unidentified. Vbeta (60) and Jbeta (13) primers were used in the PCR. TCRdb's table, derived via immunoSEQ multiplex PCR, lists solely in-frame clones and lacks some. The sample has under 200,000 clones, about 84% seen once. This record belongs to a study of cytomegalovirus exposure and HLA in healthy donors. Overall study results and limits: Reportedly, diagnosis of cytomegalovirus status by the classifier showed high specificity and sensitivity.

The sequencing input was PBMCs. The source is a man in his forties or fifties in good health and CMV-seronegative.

CDR3 in amino acids: CASSLGSQETQYF. CDR3 DNA: TGTGCCAGCAGCTTGGGCAGCCAAGAGACCCAGTACTTC. The chain employs TRBV5-6 and TRBJ2-5; D not certain. CDR3 length: 13 residues. Trimming cost V 0 bases and J 1 base, with 4 bases left between them. Germline V CDR1 and CDR2: SGHDT, YYEEEE.